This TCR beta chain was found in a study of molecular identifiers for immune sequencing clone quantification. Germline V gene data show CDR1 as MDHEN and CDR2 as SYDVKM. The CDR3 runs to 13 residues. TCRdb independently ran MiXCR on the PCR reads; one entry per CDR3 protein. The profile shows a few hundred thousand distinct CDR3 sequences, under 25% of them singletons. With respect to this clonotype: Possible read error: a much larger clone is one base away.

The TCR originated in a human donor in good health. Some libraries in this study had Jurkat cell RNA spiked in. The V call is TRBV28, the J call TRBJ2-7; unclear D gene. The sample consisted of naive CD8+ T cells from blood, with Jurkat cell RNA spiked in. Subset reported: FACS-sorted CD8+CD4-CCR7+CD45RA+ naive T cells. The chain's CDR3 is CVSSPPEAYEQYF. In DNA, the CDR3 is TGTGTCAGCAGTCCACCGGAAGCCTACGAGCAGTACTTC.